Below, one T cell receptor beta chain is given with its context. Antigen unknown. CDR3 length: 13 residues. V lost 0 bases to trimming and J lost 7 bases, with 7 bases between them. Germline V gene sequence: CDR1 SGHAT, CDR2 FQNNGV. The data are from a study of T cell responses to AZD1222 COVID-19 vaccine. The study's findings and limits: Per reports, nearly half of all spike-specific TCRs target regions that are unmutated in variants.

Only in-frame clones appear in the TCRdb table, and some are missing; sequencing was by immunoSEQ multiplex PCR. Here the sample spans about 160,000 clones, roughly 94% being singletons. The specimen comprised peripheral blood, sampled on day 0 of AZD1222 vaccination. V is TRBV11-2 and J is TRBJ1-5, with D unclear. This receptor was taken from an adult in good health. The CDR3 sequence is CASSLDRVQPQHF. In DNA, the CDR3 is TGTGCCAGCAGCTTAGATAGAGTGCAGCCCCAGCATTTT.